Listed here are 28 T cell receptor beta chains from one sample, sequenced in a study of blood T cell repertoires in COVID-19. The table came from immunoSEQ multiplex PCR; TCRdb's copy has only in-frame clones and leaves some out. Among some 34,000 clones, approximately 85% were seen once, and the ten largest hold roughly 7%. The sample consisted of peripheral blood. All receptors derive from a human donor in a cohort sampled during active COVID-19.

This chain connects TRBV9 to TRBJ2-5, with D perhaps TRBD2 (7 bases). CDR1 and CDR2 (germline): SGDLS, YYNGEE. V dropped 6 bases and J dropped 5 bases, with 14 bases sitting between them. There are 13 residues in the CDR3. This chain's CDR3 is CASNRGGPETQYF. CDR3 nucleotide sequence: TGTGCCAGCAATAGGGGGGGGCCGGAGACCCAGTACTTC.

The V call is TRBV11-2, the J call TRBJ1-4; D is perhaps TRBD1 (6 bases). Trimming removed 4 bases from V and 5 bases from J, with 11 bases in between. The CDR3 length is 14 residues. CDR1 is SGHAT and CDR2 is FQNNGV in the germline V gene. The CDR3 protein is CASSYGRGNEKLFF. The CDR3 DNA reads TGTGCCAGCAGCTACGGCAGGGGAAATGAAAAACTGTTTTTT.

The V gene is TRBV9, the J gene TRBJ2-7; TRBD1 matches at 7 bases. The junction had 4 bases not matched to a gene; V was cut back by 1 base and J by 0 bases. CDR1 and CDR2 (germline): SGDLS, YYNGEE. The CDR3 consists of 15 residues. The CDR3 DNA sequence: TGTGCCAGCAGCGTAAGGGACAGCATCTCCTACGAGCAGTACTTC. Protein product: CASSVRDSISYEQYF.

This clone was counted once. The chain combines TRBV2 with TRBJ2-2; possibly TRBD1 for D (5 bases). Trimming stripped 6 bases from V and 0 bases from J, with 11 bases between. Per the germline V gene, CDR1 is SNHLY and CDR2 is FYNNEI. This CDR3 region has 15 residues. CDR3: CASSDSRANTGELFF. The CDR3 DNA reads as TGTGCCAGCAGCGACAGTAGGGCGAACACCGGGGAGCTGTTTTTT.

The V call is TRBV5-1, the J call TRBJ2-7; 7 bases fit TRBD2. CDR1 SGHRS and CDR2 YFSETQ come from the germline V gene. The ends lost 1 base at V and 2 bases at J; junction bases unmatched: 6. This CDR3 has 15 amino acids. CDR3 protein: CASSLSGVGPYEQYF. CDR3 nucleotides: TGCGCCAGCAGCTTGAGCGGGGTGGGCCCCTACGAGCAGTACTTC.

This sequence joins TRBV11-2 and TRBJ2-2; no clear D. This CDR3 is 16 amino acids long. V dropped 6 bases and J dropped 0 bases, with 14 bases sitting between them. Germline lookup yields CDR1 SGHAT and CDR2 FQNNGV. This chain's CDR3 is CASSPGLGTNTGELFF. CDR3 bases: TGTGCCAGCAGTCCCGGTCTAGGAACGAACACCGGGGAGCTGTTTTTT.

The chain employs TRBV19 and TRBJ2-7; 12 bases are a match to TRBD1. Per the germline V gene, CDR1 is LNHDA and CDR2 is SQIVND (reference sequence). The junction had 3 bases not matched to a gene; V was cut back by 6 bases and J by 6 bases. This CDR3 comprises 13 residues. The CDR3 reads CASRGQGASEQYF. The CDR3 DNA reads as TGTGCCAGTAGGGGACAGGGGGCCTCCGAGCAGTACTTC.

The rearrangement uses TRBV19 and TRBJ2-1; D possibly corresponds to TRBD2 (6 bases). CDR1 and CDR2 from the germline V gene are LNHDA and SQIVND (reference sequence). V lost 5 bases and J 4 bases, leaving 12 bases between the germline ends. There are 14 residues in the CDR3. The CDR3, as DNA: TGTGCCAGTAGTTTAGCCGGGGGATACAATGAGCAGTTCTTC. Translation gives CASSLAGGYNEQFF.

The table lists this clone with a count of one. The genes are TRBV5-1 and TRBJ2-3; D not resolved. V was trimmed by 0 bases and J by 2 bases, leaving 10 bases between them. CDR1 and CDR2 (germline): SGHRS, YFSETQ. The CDR3 is made up of 15 amino acids. The CDR3: CASSLARRITDTQYF. DNA for the CDR3: TGCGCCAGCAGCTTGGCCAGGCGAATCACAGATACGCAGTATTTT.

The rearrangement links TRBV6-4 to TRBJ2-7; weak D call: TRBD2 (5 bases). V shed 2 bases and J shed 2 bases, with 19 bases lying between them. The length of the CDR3 is 17 residues. CDR1 MRHNA and CDR2 SNTAGT come from the germline V gene. For the CDR3, the DNA is TGTGCCAGCAGTGACCCTGGGGAAGAGGGTTTAACCTACGAGCAGTACTTC. It yields the protein CASSDPGEEGLTYEQYF.

This CDR3 is CASRPRELYEQYF. As DNA, the CDR3 is TGTGCCAGCAGACCCAGGGAACTCTACGAGCAGTACTTC. This sequence joins TRBV12-3 or TRBV12-4 and TRBJ2-7; tentatively, D is TRBD1 (5 bases). This CDR3 region has 13 residues. V was cut by 6 bases and J by 3 bases, with 12 bases left in between.

The chain combines TRBV11-2 with TRBJ1-6, with D possibly matching TRBD1 (5 bases). The V gene lost 6 bases and the J gene lost 6 bases, with 18 bases spanning the gap. CDR3 length equals 16 residues. Germline V gene sequence: CDR1 SGHAT, CDR2 FQNNGV. CDR3 residues: CASRSLAGGSNSPLHF. The CDR3 coding sequence is TGTGCCAGCAGATCCTTGGCCGGGGGGAGTAATTCACCCCTCCACTTT. The full variable domain, its missing parts supplied by reference TRBV11-2 and TRBJ1-6, is EAGVAQSPRYKIIEKRQSVAFWCNPISGHATLYWYQQILGQGPKLLIQFQNNGVVDDSQLPKDRFSAERLKGVDSTLKIQPAKLEDSAVYLCASRSLAGGSNSPLHFGNGTRLTVT.

The chain has TRBV14 and TRBJ1-6; D not certain. The V and J ends lost 4 bases and 10 bases respectively, with 14 bases between them. The CDR3 has 14 residues. The germline CDR1 and CDR2 sequences are SGHDN and FVKESK. DNA for the CDR3: TGTGCCAGCAGCCCCGGGAGGGCCGGGTCACCCCTCCACTTT. It codes for CASSPGRAGSPLHF.

The chain links TRBV9 to TRBJ2-6; possible D gene TRBD2, 6 bases. Germline-derived CDR1 and CDR2 are SGDLS and YYNGEE. V was cut by 4 bases and J by 2 bases, with 16 bases left in between. This CDR3 spans 17 amino acids. Here the CDR3 reads CASSLATSLAGANVLTF. The CDR3 DNA sequence: TGTGCCAGCAGCCTAGCGACTTCTCTAGCTGGGGCCAACGTCCTGACTTTC.

The chain uses TRBV28 and TRBJ2-3; 9 nucleotides match TRBD2. Trimming removed 4 bases from V and 6 bases from J; junction bases left unmatched: 14. The germline V gene has CDR1 MDHEN and CDR2 SYDVKM. The CDR3 is made up of 17 amino acids. CDR3 sequence (DNA): TGTGCCAGCAGTTCCCCTGCCCTAGCGGGAAGGCCCGATACGCAGTATTTT. Protein: CASSSPALAGRPDTQYF.

V is TRBV19 and J is TRBJ2-3; 9 positions match TRBD1. Per the germline V gene, CDR1 is LNHDA and CDR2 is SQIVND (reference sequence). With V trimmed by 9 bases and J by 3 bases, 10 bases remained unmatched. This CDR3 has 15 residues. In nucleotides, the CDR3 is TGTGCCAGCCGAAATCCCGGACAGGGGACAGATACGCAGTATTTT. The encoded protein is CASRNPGQGTDTQYF.

The rearrangement links TRBV19 to TRBJ2-2; 11 bases align to TRBD2. CDR1 is LNHDA, CDR2 SQIVND, per germline (reference sequence). This CDR3 is built from 16 residues. The V gene end was trimmed by 3 bases and the J gene end by 4 bases; junction bases not matched to a gene: 4. The CDR3 nucleotides read TGTGCCAGTAGTATGGGCCTAGCGGGGGGCACCGGGGAGCTGTTTTTT. It is translated as CASSMGLAGGTGELFF. The full variable domain, with the rest looked up from reference TRBV19 and TRBJ2-2, is DGGITQSPKYLFRKEGQNVTLSCEQNLNHDAMYWYRQDPGQGLRLIYYSQIVNDFQKGDIAEGYSVSREKKESFPLTVTSAQKNPTAFYLCASSMGLAGGTGELFFGEGSRLTVL.

This CDR3 is CAISLTGGKETQYF. CDR3 nucleotides: TGTGCCATCAGTTTGACAGGGGGTAAGGAGACCCAGTACTTC. This sequence joins TRBV10-3 and TRBJ2-5, with 9 bases aligning to TRBD1. The V and J ends lost 5 bases and 5 bases, in that order; junction bases with no gene match: 6. The CDR3 is made up of 14 amino acids. In germline, CDR1 is ENHRY, CDR2 SYGVKD.

This clone came up once. This chain joins TRBV29-1 and TRBJ2-2; TRBD1 might be the D (5 bases). The CDR3 has 12 residues. The germline V gene has CDR1 SQVTM and CDR2 ANQGSEA. V was shortened by 6 bases and J by 3 bases, with 8 bases between the two germline ends. CDR3 sequence: CSVVRDTGELFF. The CDR3 nucleotides read TGCAGCGTCGTCAGGGACACCGGGGAGCTGTTTTTT.

The V and J genes are TRBV11-2 and TRBJ2-7; the D gene is possibly TRBD2 (6 bases). This CDR3 comprises 16 residues. Trimming left V 1 base short and J 3 bases short, with 16 bases between. CDR1 and CDR2 from the germline V gene are SGHAT and FQNNGV. CDR3 loop: CASSLGAGGAGYEQYF. The CDR3 DNA follows: TGTGCCAGCAGCTTAGGTGCCGGCGGGGCGGGCTACGAGCAGTACTTC.

The gene calls are TRBV6-5 and TRBJ2-1; D may be TRBD2 (5 bases). This CDR3 is 14 amino acids long. CDR1 MNHEY and CDR2 SVGAGI come from the germline V gene. Trimming shortened V by 2 bases and J by 5 bases, and 10 bases separated the two germline ends. Here the CDR3 reads CASSYGSPNNEQFF. CDR3 nucleotide sequence: TGTGCCAGCAGTTACGGGAGCCCCAACAATGAGCAGTTCTTC.

J is TRBJ2-2 and V is TRBV27; the D is unclear. The V end was cut by 5 bases, the J end by 0 bases, with 13 bases between. CDR3 length: 16 amino acids. Germline V gene lookup returns CDR1 MNHEY and CDR2 SMNVEV (reference sequence). CDR3 in amino acids: CASSPRHAANTGELFF. The DNA of the CDR3 is TGTGCCAGCAGTCCCCGACATGCCGCGAACACCGGGGAGCTGTTTTTT.

CDR3: CASSLEEVIYGYTF. CDR3 coding DNA: TGTGCCAGCAGCTTGGAGGAGGTGATCTATGGCTACACCTTC. The J gene is TRBJ1-2, the V gene TRBV5-6; no clear D gene. The CDR3 extends over 14 amino acids. In germline, CDR1 is SGHDT, CDR2 YYEEEE. The V end was cut by 0 bases, the J end by 4 bases, with 10 bases between.

This chain joins TRBV11-2 and TRBJ1-6, with TRBD1 matching 12 bases. V gave up 3 bases and J gave up 8 bases; unmatched junction bases: 2. The CDR3 loop spans 15 amino acids. CDR1 and CDR2 (germline): SGHAT, FQNNGV. For the CDR3, the DNA is TGTGCCAGCAGCTTTGGGACAGGGGGCCATTCACCCCTCCACTTT. Its protein product is CASSFGTGGHSPLHF.

The V and J genes are TRBV5-1 and TRBJ2-2; 9 positions agree with TRBD2. V shed 2 bases and J 5 bases; nucleotides not matched to a gene: 1. The germline CDR1 and CDR2 sequences are SGHRS and YFSETQ. The CDR3 totals 14 residues. The DNA for the CDR3 is TGCGCCAGCAGCTTAGCGGGAGGAACCGGGGAGCTGTTTTTT. Protein: CASSLAGGTGELFF.

This chain links TRBV5-1 with TRBJ1-1; D gene unclear. Trimming took off 2 bases at V and 6 bases at J, with 11 bases between the two ends. Germline CDR1 reads SGHRS; CDR2 reads YFSETQ. The CDR3 extends over 13 amino acids. The CDR3 bases are TGCGCCAGCAGCTTCGAGGCCCCCTCTGAAGCTTTCTTT. This sequence encodes CASSFEAPSEAFF.

J is TRBJ1-1 and V is TRBV29-1, with 7 positions matching TRBD1. This CDR3 region has 13 residues. Germline CDR1 reads SQVTM; CDR2 reads ANQGSEA. The CDR3 sequence: CRAEGARGTEAFF. CDR3 DNA: TGCAGAGCGGAGGGGGCTCGGGGCACTGAAGCTTTCTTT.

V usage is TRBV27 and J usage is TRBJ1-2; D is undetermined. The CDR3 length is 13 residues. V lost 8 bases to trimming and J lost 2 bases, with 12 bases between them. The germline V gene has CDR1 MNHEY and CDR2 SMNVEV (reference sequence). CDR3 protein: CASGRGMNYGYTF. The DNA of the CDR3 is TGTGCCAGCGGGAGAGGTATGAACTATGGCTACACCTTC.